A single sample gave rise to the 22 T cell receptor beta chains below, sequenced in a study of blood T cells in healthy people across ages. Together with a sample-barcoded 5' primer, a J-beta primer mix was included in a second PCR lasting roughly 6 to 12 cycles. TCRdb redid the calling of the 5' RACE reads with MiXCR, one entry per CDR3 protein. This table holds over 1,300,000 distinct CDR3 sequences, around 55% found once. Sequencing was done on a sample of blood. The receptors were sampled from a man between 18 and 29 years old in good health.

The chain joins TRBV7-9 to TRBJ1-5; tentatively, D is TRBD1 (6 bases). CDR3 length: 14 amino acids. Per germline, CDR1 SEHNR and CDR2 FQNEAQ (reference sequence). Trimming took 5 bases from V and 4 from J, leaving 12 bases between them. DNA of the CDR3: TGTGCCAGCAGCGTCACAGGGTCGAATCAGCCCCAGCATTTT. Translating it yields CASSVTGSNQPQHF.

This chain joins TRBV29-1 and TRBJ2-4, with 8 bases aligning to TRBD1. The germline V gene has CDR1 SQVTM and CDR2 ANQGSEA. The CDR3 is made up of 13 amino acids. Germline trimming cut 4 bases from V and 8 bases from J; bases unmatched to any gene: 7. The CDR3 region has the DNA TGCAGCGTTGTGATGGACAGGGAATACATTCAGTACTTC. Protein: CSVVMDREYIQYF.

The chain is built from TRBV27 and TRBJ2-1; no clear D gene. Germline CDR1 reads MNHEY; CDR2 reads SMNVEV (reference sequence). V was shortened by 7 bases and J by 10 bases, with 14 bases between the two germline ends. This CDR3 comprises 12 residues. In nucleotides, the CDR3 is TGTGCCAGCACCCACATAGATGGAGAGCAGTTCTTC. This encodes CASTHIDGEQFF.

This clonotype was found a few times. V gene TRBV6-5 combines with J gene TRBJ1-2; 8 nucleotides line up with TRBD1. The CDR3 runs to 17 residues. Trimming took 0 bases from V and 4 from J; bases not matched to a gene: 10. Germline-derived CDR1 and CDR2 are MNHEY and SVGAGI. CDR3 loop: CASSYSTGTGQSYGYTF. The CDR3 DNA is TGTGCCAGCAGTTACTCGACCGGGACAGGACAGTCCTATGGCTACACCTTC.

Ten or more counts support this clonotype. This chain joins TRBV6-1 and TRBJ2-2; D not certain. Germline lookup yields CDR1 MNHNS and CDR2 SASEGT. The CDR3 spans 15 residues. V lost 2 bases to trimming and J lost 1 base, with 8 bases between them. The CDR3 nucleotides read TGTGCCAGCAGTGAATTGTCAGGGAACACCGGGGAGCTGTTTTTT. Translated, it gives CASSELSGNTGELFF.

This sequence joins TRBV5-6 and TRBJ2-1; D perhaps matches TRBD1 (7 bases). In germline, CDR1 is SGHDT, CDR2 YYEEEE. This CDR3 has 14 amino acids. The V gene lost 4 bases and the J gene lost 7 bases, with 15 bases spanning the gap. The CDR3 loop is CASSLLTGRNEQFF. The CDR3 DNA reads as TGTGCCAGCAGCCTACTGACAGGGAGGAATGAGCAGTTCTTC.

This clonotype occurred a few times. The chain links TRBV3-1 to TRBJ2-5; 10 bases map to TRBD1. The trim removed 3 bases at V and 3 bases at J, leaving 13 bases unmatched. The CDR3 is 18 amino acids. Germline values: CDR1 LGHDT, CDR2 YNNKEL (reference sequence). This CDR3 reads CASSQTRDRGLGEETQYF. The CDR3 nucleotides read TGTGCCAGCAGCCAGACCAGGGACAGGGGATTGGGCGAAGAGACCCAGTACTTC.

The rearrangement uses TRBV4-3 and TRBJ2-5, with 8 bases aligning to TRBD2. The DNA end is more similar to TRBJ2-7, so the J call may be wrong. CDR3 length equals 13 residues. Germline CDR1 LGHNA, CDR2 YSLEER. The CDR3 spells CASSPGLGTEQYF. Here the CDR3 DNA reads TGCGCCAGCAGCCCGGGACTAGGAACCGAGCAGTACTTC.

The genes are TRBV20-1 and TRBJ2-1, with 12 nucleotides matching TRBD2. The length of the CDR3 is 16 residues. With 6 bases clipped from V and 6 bases from J, the junction kept 12 bases outside the gene matches. The germline gives CDR1 DFQATT, CDR2 SNEGSKA (reference sequence). DNA of the CDR3: TGCAGTGCAAATCAACTAGCGGGGGGCACGGGCAATGAGCAGTTCTTC. Amino acids: CSANQLAGGTGNEQFF.

The chain is built from TRBV12-3 or TRBV12-4 and TRBJ1-2; TRBD1 matches at 8 bases. V trimming: 5 bases; J trimming: 3 bases; junction bases outside the gene matches: 8. This CDR3 is 15 amino acids long. Here the CDR3 DNA reads TGTGCCAGCAGTCCCTCGACAGGGGCGCACTATGGCTACACCTTC. The encoded protein is CASSPSTGAHYGYTF.

V and J are TRBV19 and TRBJ1-2; D gene uncertain. CDR3 length equals 11 residues. With 10 bases removed from V and 0 bases from J, the gap between germline ends came to 6 bases. Germline V gene lookup returns CDR1 LNHDA and CDR2 SQIVND (reference sequence). CDR3 bases: TGTGCCACTACGGCTAACTATGGCTACACCTTC. Translated, it gives CATTANYGYTF.

This clonotype was seen only a few times. The gene calls are TRBV2 and TRBJ1-1, with a tentative D call TRBD1 (6 bases). In germline, CDR1 is SNHLY, CDR2 FYNNEI. The CDR3 runs to 13 residues. V lost 3 bases, J lost 5 bases, and 10 bases lay in between. CDR3 loop: CASSDRGRTEAFF. In DNA, the CDR3 is TGTGCCAGCAGTGACAGGGGAAGGACTGAAGCTTTCTTT.

The chain's CDR3 is CASSFDGGSPLLDGYTF. CDR3 DNA sequence: TGCGCCAGCAGCTTCGATGGGGGATCCCCTCTGTTGGATGGCTACACCTTC. The rearrangement uses TRBV5-1 and TRBJ1-2, with D perhaps TRBD1 (5 bases). This CDR3 has 17 amino acids. Per the germline V gene, CDR1 is SGHRS and CDR2 is YFSETQ. V was clipped by 2 bases and J by 6 bases, with 23 bases between them.

This clonotype was seen only a few times. DNA of the CDR3: TGTGCCAGCAGTCGTAGGGGGCAGGGTGAAGCTTTCTTT. Amino acids: CASSRRGQGEAFF. The rearrangement links TRBV12-3 or TRBV12-4 to TRBJ1-1; 7 bases map to TRBD1. CDR3 length: 13 residues. J lost 7 bases, V lost 5 bases, and 7 bases had no gene match.

V and J are TRBV29-1 and TRBJ1-2; D is ambiguous. CDR3 length: 10 amino acids. The V gene's germline CDR1 is SQVTM and CDR2 ANQGSEA. Deletions cut 5 bases from V and 3 bases from J, with 4 bases between. In DNA, the CDR3 is TGCAGCGTTCCCGACTATGGCTACACCTTC. Residues: CSVPDYGYTF.

The chain employs TRBV9 and TRBJ2-6; tentative D call: TRBD2 (6 bases). V was cut by 4 bases and J by 2 bases, with 13 bases left in between. The CDR3 extends over 16 amino acids. CDR1 SGDLS and CDR2 YYNGEE come from the germline V gene. Here the CDR3 DNA reads TGTGCCAGCAGCCCACCATGGGGGGCTGGGGCCAACGTCCTGACTTTC. This codes for CASSPPWGAGANVLTF.

This clonotype was found a few times. The genes are TRBV12-3 or TRBV12-4 and TRBJ1-2; D is undetermined. The V end lost 6 bases, the J end lost 4 bases, and 15 bases lay between the germline ends. CDR3 size: 14 residues. CDR3 residues: CASSLTLGVYGYTF. The CDR3 region has the DNA TGTGCCAGCAGCCTTACCCTCGGTGTCTATGGCTACACCTTC.

This chain connects TRBV6-1 to TRBJ2-6, with D tentatively TRBD1 or TRBD2 (5 bases each). The CDR3 sequence is 16 residues long. Trimming removed 11 bases at V and 4 bases at J, with 21 bases between. The germline V gene has CDR1 MNHNS and CDR2 SASEGT. CDR3 loop: CAGMSGPNPGANVLTF. CDR3 coding DNA: TGTGCCGGGATGTCGGGACCCAACCCCGGGGCCAACGTCCTGACTTTC.

The rearrangement links TRBV12-3 or TRBV12-4 to TRBJ2-1, with a weak D call TRBD2 (5 bases). Trimming took off 3 bases at V and 5 bases at J, with 17 bases between the two ends. The CDR3 runs 16 residues. CDR3 amino acids: CASSFLGPQTNNEQFF. The CDR3 nucleotides are TGTGCCAGCAGTTTTCTGGGCCCGCAGACTAACAATGAGCAGTTCTTC.

The genes are TRBV3-1 and TRBJ2-5; TRBD2 aligns across 11 bases. The J call may be in error: the DNA end matches TRBJ2-7 better. The CDR3 runs to 17 residues. Germline CDR1 and CDR2: LGHDT and YNNKEL (reference sequence). This chain's CDR3 is CASSQDYVAGGPNEQYF. The CDR3 DNA reads as TGTGCCAGCAGCCAAGATTACGTAGCGGGAGGGCCCAACGAGCAGTACTTC.

V is TRBV28 and J is TRBJ2-2, with 7 bases fitting TRBD2. The ends lost 4 bases at V and 3 bases at J; junction bases unmatched: 5. CDR3 length equals 15 residues. Germline CDR1 is MDHEN and CDR2 is SYDVKM. For the CDR3, the DNA is TGTGCCAGCAGTTCGGGGGGAGGGGACACCGGGGAGCTGTTTTTT. Translated, it gives CASSSGGGDTGELFF.

The rearrangement links TRBV9 to TRBJ1-2; D unclear. CDR1 is SGDLS and CDR2 is YYNGEE in the germline V gene. V lost 2 bases and J lost 3, with 14 bases in between. This CDR3 is 15 amino acids long. The CDR3 reads CASSVEAPNDYGYTF. CDR3 sequence (DNA): TGTGCCAGCAGCGTCGAGGCCCCCAACGACTATGGCTACACCTTC.